This TCR beta chain was identified in a study of lymphopenia after photon versus proton radiotherapy (dated by TCRdb to the late 2010s). General notes on the study: Photon and proton radiation therapy were compared by the study for their immunological effects in patients with gastrointestinal tumors who developed high-grade lymphopenia. The cohort comprised under 25 patients with gastrointestinal tumors who received either photon or proton therapy and then developed lymphopenia. The goal of the study was to describe how the two radiation modalities differ in their effects on the immune system.

To note about this clone: Its antigen remains undetermined. There are no base qualities to consult, and no much larger clone falls within one base.

Library preparation employed the immunoSEQ multiplex PCR assay. Alongside multiparametric flow cytometry, deep sequencing of rearranged TCR beta loci was used to profile the T cell repertoires. The table was pulled from immuneACCESS by TCRdb, which kept in-frame rearrangements only. Such tables lose some clones; where checked, under half of the loss comes from unresolved V genes, and the rest has no known cause. The sample data list around 30,000 clones, and 87% of these were observed just once. The top ten constitute more than 45% of the sample. What the research found in general, with its limitations: Across the cohort, an inverse correlation was found between a larger post-nadir drop in TCR diversity and overall survival time among patients who died. The survival association was examined only in patients who died, and the authors described better survival with proton therapy as a possibility, not as a demonstrated result. During treatment, patients who received photon therapy lost naive T cells and TCR diversity and gained effector/memory populations, whereas patients who received proton therapy remained relatively stable. After the lymphocyte count nadir, oligoclonal expansion, especially of CD8+ Temra cells, was observed in photon-treated repertoires, and the drop in diversity was driven by this expansion.

The specimen was peripheral blood, collected from a patient treated with proton-based radiotherapy. The TCR originated in a woman aged 55-69 years with cholangiocarcinoma. Some clones in this sample may be carry-over from other donors' samples.

Here the CDR3 is given as CASSRGPTGYSNQPQHF. The nucleotide sequence is given as TGTGCCAGCAGCAGGGGCCCGACAGGTTATAGCAATCAGCCCCAGCATTTT. The rearrangement joined TRBV21-1 to TRBJ1-5; the table assigns TRBD1, which was not confirmed against the DNA. TRBV21-1 is a pseudogene segment. From its cysteine to its phenylalanine, the CDR3 spans 17 amino acids. Of all the DNA, just the CDR3 is kept, 51 bases in frame from base 1.